These 29 T cell receptor beta chains came from one sample sequenced in a study of regulatory T cells in long-lasting Graves disease. CDR3-region Arm-PCR and iRepertoire HTBI primers produced the TCR beta libraries. MiXCR, applied by TCRdb to the multiplex PCR reads, yields one record per CDR3 protein. The sample lists under 450,000 distinct CDR3 sequences; about 25% were seen once. Time point given: persistent/refractory GD, antithyroid drugs over 5 years with positive TRAb. RNA isolated from PBMCs was used to make the TCR library. The source was peripheral blood mononuclear cells (PBMCs), collected when the disease was refractory, from a patient treated with antithyroid drugs. The receptor set was obtained from a female donor with Graves disease.

The rearrangement links TRBV4-1 to TRBJ2-7; D remains ambiguous. CDR3 length equals 16 residues. CDR1 MGHRA and CDR2 YSYEKL come from the germline V gene. The germline V and J ends were trimmed by 1 base and 6 bases, with 19 bases remaining between them. CDR3 amino acids: CASSQANLVTFSEQYF. The CDR3 DNA is TGCGCCAGCAGCCAAGCGAATTTGGTTACTTTCTCCGAGCAGTACTTC.

This sequence joins TRBV5-1 and TRBJ1-1, with D maybe TRBD1 (6 bases). The CDR3 spans 15 residues. The germline V gene encodes CDR1 SGHRS and CDR2 YFSETQ. V lost 4 bases, J lost 2 bases, and 15 bases lay in between. The CDR3 is CASSILGGFNTEAFF. CDR3 coding DNA: TGCGCCAGCAGCATATTAGGGGGATTTAACACTGAAGCTTTCTTT. The full variable domain, in which reference TRBV5-1 and TRBJ1-1 provide the parts outside the CDR3, is KAGVTQTPRYLIKTRGQQVTLSCSPISGHRSVSWYQQTPGQGLQFLFEYFSETQRNKGNFPGRFSGRQFSNSRSEMNVSTLELGDSALYLCASSILGGFNTEAFFGQGTRLTVV.

CDR3 amino acids: CASSQDLVEKYYGYTF. DNA for the CDR3: TGCGCCAGCAGCCAAGATTTAGTGGAGAAATACTATGGCTACACCTTC. The V gene is TRBV4-1, the J gene TRBJ1-2; D remains ambiguous. Germline V gene sequence: CDR1 MGHRA, CDR2 YSYEKL. With 0 bases removed from V and 3 bases from J, the gap between germline ends came to 14 bases. CDR3 size: 16 residues.

This clonotype was counted many times. The chain couples TRBV20-1 to TRBJ2-7; 9 bases line up with TRBD1. The J segment lost 2 bases and the V segment lost 7 bases, leaving 6 bases of the junction unmatched. The CDR3 runs to 13 residues. The germline gives CDR1 DFQATT, CDR2 SNEGSKA (reference sequence). The CDR3 here is CSVRRTGAYEQYF. CDR3 sequence (DNA): TGCAGTGTAAGACGGACAGGGGCCTACGAGCAGTACTTC.

Ten or more counts support this clonotype. This chain joins TRBV12-3 or TRBV12-4 and TRBJ2-2; no definite D call. The CDR3 is 12 amino acids. Deletions cut 5 bases from V and 13 bases from J, with 14 bases between. The CDR3 here is CASSPERIGLFF. Written as DNA, the CDR3 is TGTGCCAGCAGTCCCGAACGTATCGGGCTGTTTTTT.

This clonotype came up a few times. The rearrangement uses TRBV2 and TRBJ1-2; 8 positions agree with TRBD1. Trimming cost V 4 bases and J 3 bases; bases outside gene matches: 7. Germline CDR1 and CDR2: SNHLY and FYNNEI. The CDR3 is 15 residues long. For the CDR3, the DNA is TGTGCCAGCAGTGGGGCAGGGGGCGACTACTATGGCTACACCTTC. This encodes CASSGAGGDYYGYTF.

This clonotype was seen a handful of times. The V call is TRBV5-1, the J call TRBJ1-1, with D perhaps TRBD1 (5 bases). This CDR3 spans 16 amino acids. V was shortened by 0 bases and J by 0 bases, with 12 bases between the two germline ends. Germline V gene data show CDR1 as SGHRS and CDR2 as YFSETQ. The CDR3 region is CASSLVAGSVNTEAFF. CDR3 sequence (DNA): TGCGCCAGCAGCTTGGTGGCAGGGAGCGTGAACACTGAAGCTTTCTTT.

The chain employs TRBV30 and TRBJ1-5; D not certain. The V and J ends lost 2 bases and 0 bases respectively, with 8 bases between them. CDR3 length equals 14 residues. Germline lookup yields CDR1 GTSNPN and CDR2 SVGIG (reference sequence). The CDR3 nucleotides are TGTGCCTGGAGTTCGACACATAGCAATCAGCCCCAGCATTTT. It codes for CAWSSTHSNQPQHF.

This clonotype was recorded many times. The V call is TRBV7-2, the J call TRBJ2-7; possible D gene TRBD1, 7 bases. The germline V and J ends were trimmed by 5 bases and 7 bases, with 15 bases remaining between them. Looked up from germline, CDR1 is SGHTA and CDR2 is FQGNSA. The CDR3 extends over 13 amino acids. The CDR3 is CASSLSQGGEQYF. CDR3 in DNA: TGTGCCAGCAGCCTATCCCAGGGGGGAGAGCAGTACTTC.

This clonotype has a handful of counts. V and J are TRBV5-6 and TRBJ2-5, with D hard to call. The CDR3 covers 17 residues. In germline, CDR1 is SGHDT, CDR2 YYEEEE. The V gene lost 0 bases and the J gene lost 0 bases, with 15 bases spanning the gap. For the CDR3, the DNA is TGTGCCAGCAGCTTGGCTCATAAAAGGTATCACCAAGAGACCCAGTACTTC. The encoded protein is CASSLAHKRYHQETQYF.

J is TRBJ1-5 and V is TRBV3-1, with a possible D match to TRBD1 (5 bases). Per the germline V gene, CDR1 is LGHDT and CDR2 is YNNKEL (reference sequence). Trimming removed 0 bases from V and 6 bases from J, with 12 bases in between. CDR3 size: 15 residues. DNA for the CDR3: TGTGCCAGCAGCCAAGACCCAACGAGGGGTCAGCCCCAGCATTTT. This encodes CASSQDPTRGQPQHF. Drawing the rest from reference TRBV3-1 and TRBJ1-5, the complete variable domain is DTAVSQTPKYLVTQMGNDKSIKCEQNLGHDTMYWYKQDSKKFLKIMFSYNNKELIINETVPNRFSPKSPDKAHLNLHINSLELGDSAVYFCASSQDPTRGQPQHFGDGTRLSIL.

This clonotype showed up just a few times. The chain joins TRBV7-9 to TRBJ2-5; 12 nucleotides match TRBD2. There are 16 residues in the CDR3. V lost 2 bases and J lost 2; bases outside the gene matches: 3. From germline, CDR1 is SEHNR and CDR2 FQNEAQ (reference sequence). In DNA, the CDR3 is TGTGCCAGCAGCTTACCGCTAGCGGGAGGGCAAGAGACCCAGTACTTC. It codes for CASSLPLAGGQETQYF. Drawing the rest from reference TRBV7-9 and TRBJ2-5, the complete variable domain is DTGVSQNPRHKITKRGQNVTFRCDPISEHNRLYWYRQTLGQGPEFLTYFQNEAQLEKSRLLSDRFSAERPKGSFSTLEIQRTEQGDSAMYLCASSLPLAGGQETQYFGPGTRLLVL.

The chain is built from TRBV5-1 and TRBJ1-1; unclear D gene. The CDR3 is 13 amino acids. Germline assignment: CDR1 SGHRS and CDR2 YFSETQ. The V gene lost 0 bases and the J gene lost 7 bases, with 10 bases spanning the gap. CDR3 in DNA: TGCGCCAGCAGCTTGGTAGGAAGGGATGAAGCTTTCTTT. It is translated as CASSLVGRDEAFF.

This clonotype was seen only a few times. CDR3 sequence: CASSPSTLDHGYTF. CDR3 bases: TGTGCCAGCAGCCCCTCAACGCTAGATCATGGCTACACCTTC. V usage is TRBV7-8 and J usage is TRBJ1-2; D gene uncertain. Germline-derived CDR1 and CDR2 are SGHVS and FQNEAQ. The V gene lost 5 bases and the J gene lost 6 bases, with 16 bases spanning the gap. The CDR3 covers 14 residues.

This sequence joins TRBV19 and TRBJ1-2; D may be TRBD1 (6 bases). CDR1 is LNHDA, CDR2 SQIVND, per germline (reference sequence). The CDR3 loop spans 15 amino acids. Trimming took off 6 bases at V and 4 bases at J, with 18 bases between the two ends. This CDR3 is CASRPDGGQSYGYTF. The CDR3 DNA sequence: TGTGCCAGTAGACCCGACGGGGGGCAAAGCTATGGCTACACCTTC.

The chain uses TRBV5-1 and TRBJ2-5; possible D gene TRBD1, 6 bases. Germline-derived CDR1 and CDR2 are SGHRS and YFSETQ. The V gene lost 0 bases and the J gene lost 2 bases, with 11 bases spanning the gap. This CDR3 spans 15 amino acids. This chain's CDR3 is CASSLGTAQQETQYF. In nucleotides, the CDR3 is TGCGCCAGCAGCTTGGGGACAGCACAGCAAGAGACCCAGTACTTC.

Ten or more counts support this clonotype. The chain links TRBV10-3 to TRBJ1-2, with D possibly TRBD1 on 5 matching bases. The CDR3 extends over 13 amino acids. V gave up 6 bases and J gave up 2 bases, with 10 bases separating them. In germline, CDR1 is ENHRY, CDR2 SYGVKD. The CDR3 DNA reads TGTGCCATCAGATTACAGGAGAACTATGGCTACACCTTC. Translating it yields CAIRLQENYGYTF.

Many counts were recorded for this clonotype. The chain has TRBV29-1 and TRBJ1-2; D is ambiguous. This CDR3 is 15 amino acids long. The germline V gene encodes CDR1 SQVTM and CDR2 ANQGSEA. V lost 0 bases and J lost 4, with 15 bases in between. The CDR3 loop is CSVEELLRQTYGYTF. Written as DNA, the CDR3 is TGCAGCGTTGAAGAATTACTACGGCAGACCTATGGCTACACCTTC.

The genes are TRBV7-2 and TRBJ2-4; no firm D call. The CDR3 totals 13 residues. Per germline, CDR1 SGHTA and CDR2 FQGNSA. Trimming removed 1 base at V and 5 bases at J, with 6 bases between. The CDR3 loop reads CASSLGAENIQYF. The CDR3 DNA sequence: TGTGCCAGCAGCTTAGGGGCAGAAAACATTCAGTACTTC.

This clonotype showed up just a few times. The chain has TRBV28 and TRBJ2-6; the D gene is possibly TRBD2 (5 bases). The germline V gene has CDR1 MDHEN and CDR2 SYDVKM. The CDR3 sequence is 15 residues long. V dropped 5 bases and J dropped 4 bases, with 12 bases sitting between them. In nucleotides, the CDR3 is TGTGCCAGCAGTCGAGGGCTAGGGGGGGCCAACGTCCTGACTTTC. Protein product: CASSRGLGGANVLTF.

This clonotype has only one observation. This could be a read error, since a much larger clone is one nucleotide away. The chain has TRBV28 and TRBJ2-2; TRBD1 matches at 8 bases. Germline loops: CDR1 MDHEN, CDR2 SYDVKM. The CDR3 totals 13 residues. Here the CDR3 DNA reads TGTGCCAGCGGACAGGGTAACACCCGGGAGCTGTTTTTT. Amino acid sequence: CASGQGNTRELFF.

The chain couples TRBV5-8 to TRBJ2-4, with 9 bases matching TRBD1. CDR3 length: 19 amino acids. After removal of 5 bases from V and 0 bases from J, the junction contained 15 bases not matched to a gene. The germline V gene encodes CDR1 SGHTS and CDR2 YDEGEE. The CDR3 bases are TGTGCCAGCAGTAAACCCGGGACAGGGACCACCTTAGCCAAAAACATTCAGTACTTC. It codes for CASSKPGTGTTLAKNIQYF.

This clonotype showed up just once. A single base separates this from a much larger clone, so it may be a read error. V gene TRBV27 combines with J gene TRBJ2-5, with a possible D match to TRBD2 (5 bases). The J call may be in error: the DNA end matches TRBJ2-1 better. The CDR3 is 16 amino acids. CDR1 is MNHEY and CDR2 is SMNVEV in the germline V gene (reference sequence). CDR3 protein: CASRPDGGERYNEQFF. In DNA, the CDR3 is TGTGCCAGCAGACCGGATGGTGGGGAGCGCTACAATGAGCAGTTCTTC.

The chain joins TRBV14 to TRBJ1-2; D uncertain. Trimming took off 1 base at V and 2 bases at J, with 5 bases between the two ends. Germline V gives CDR1 SGHDN, CDR2 FVKESK. The CDR3 consists of 13 residues. The CDR3 loop reads CASSQARNYGYTF. The CDR3 DNA sequence: TGTGCCAGCAGCCAAGCGAGAAACTATGGCTACACCTTC.

The table lists this clonotype with a few counts. The V and J genes are TRBV12-3 or TRBV12-4 and TRBJ2-1, with D perhaps TRBD1 (5 bases). Trimming removed 7 bases from V and 12 bases from J, with 13 bases in between. This CDR3 spans 11 amino acids. The CDR3 coding sequence is TGTGCCAGCAACACCCAGGGTCGGCAGTTCTTC. It specifies CASNTQGRQFF.

Ten or more counts support this clonotype. DNA for the CDR3: TGTGCCAGCAGTTTCAGTCTATGGACAGGGCGATCTGGTGGCTACACCTTC. This sequence encodes CASSFSLWTGRSGGYTF. The chain recombines TRBV12-3 or TRBV12-4 with TRBJ1-2; 8 nucleotides align to TRBD1. The V gene end was trimmed by 3 bases and the J gene end by 7 bases; junction bases not matched to a gene: 16. The CDR3 has 17 residues.

This clonotype has a count of ten or more. The rearrangement uses TRBV29-1 and TRBJ2-5, with D uncertain. The CDR3 runs 13 residues. Germline CDR1 is SQVTM and CDR2 is ANQGSEA. The V end lost 4 bases, the J end lost 2 bases, and 11 bases lay between the germline ends. The DNA of the CDR3 is TGCAGCGTTGGACTTCGATTACAAGAGACCCAGTACTTC. It yields the protein CSVGLRLQETQYF.

J is TRBJ2-3 and V is TRBV5-1, with D hard to call. Deletions cut 3 bases from V and 2 bases from J, with 7 bases between. Germline CDR1 SGHRS, CDR2 YFSETQ. The CDR3 loop spans 13 amino acids. CDR3 region: CASSYHDTDTQYF. The CDR3 DNA follows: TGCGCCAGCAGCTACCACGACACAGATACGCAGTATTTT.

Remarks on this clonotype: A much larger clonotype is one base distant, so this may be a read error. The chain uses TRBV2 and TRBJ2-5; tentative D call: TRBD2 (6 bases). The germline V gene has CDR1 SNHLY and CDR2 FYNNEI. The CDR3 consists of 18 residues. CDR3 residues: CASSWREHKPLLQEAQYF. CDR3 bases: TGTGCCAGCAGTTGGCGGGAACATAAACCGCTACTACAAGAGGCCCAGTACTTC.